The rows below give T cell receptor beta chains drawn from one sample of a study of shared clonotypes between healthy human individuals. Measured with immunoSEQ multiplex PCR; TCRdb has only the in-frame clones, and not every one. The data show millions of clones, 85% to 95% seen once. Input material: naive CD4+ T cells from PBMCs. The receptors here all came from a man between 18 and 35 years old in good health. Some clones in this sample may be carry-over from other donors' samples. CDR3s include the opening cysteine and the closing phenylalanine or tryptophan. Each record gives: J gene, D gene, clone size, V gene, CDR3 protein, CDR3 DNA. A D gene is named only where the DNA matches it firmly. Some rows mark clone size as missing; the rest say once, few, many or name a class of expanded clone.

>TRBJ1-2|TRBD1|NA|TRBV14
CASSQLLGTGSFGYTF
TGTGCCAGCAGCCAACTTCTCGGGACAGGGTCCTTCGGCTACACCTTC
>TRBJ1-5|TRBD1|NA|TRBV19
CASSSNGQGGFRGNQPQHF
TGTGCCAGTAGTAGCAACGGACAGGGAGGTTTTCGGGGCAATCAGCCCCAGCATTTT
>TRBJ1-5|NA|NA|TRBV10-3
CAISEASGGNQPQHF
TGTGCCATCAGTGAGGCCTCGGGTGGCAATCAGCCCCAGCATTTT
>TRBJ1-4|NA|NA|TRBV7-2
CASSLDCRESLRKLFF
TGTGCCAGCAGCTTAGATTGTAGGGAAAGTTTGAGAAAACTGTTTTTT
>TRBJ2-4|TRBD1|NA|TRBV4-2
CASSQVTGGSAGNFQYF
TGTGCCAGCAGCCAAGTAACAGGGGGCTCTGCGGGAAATTTTCAGTACTTC
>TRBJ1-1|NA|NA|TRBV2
CASQGRENTEAFF
TGTGCCAGCCAGGGAAGGGAGAACACTGAAGCTTTCTTT
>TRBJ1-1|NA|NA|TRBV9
CASSAAPTAEAFF
TGTGCCAGCAGCGCAGCCCCAACGGCTGAAGCTTTCTTT
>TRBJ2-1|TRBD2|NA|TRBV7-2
CASRSGLAGGGAREQFF
TGTGCCAGCAGGTCGGGACTAGCGGGAGGAGGGGCCAGGGAGCAGTTCTTC
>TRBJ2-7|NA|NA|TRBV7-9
CASSLAIGQLAYEQYF
TGTGCCAGCAGCTTAGCGATCGGGCAGTTAGCCTACGAGCAGTACTTC
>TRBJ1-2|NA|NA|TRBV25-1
CASSDSGSIGYGYTF
TGTGCCAGCAGTGATAGCGGGAGCATAGGGTATGGCTACACCTTC
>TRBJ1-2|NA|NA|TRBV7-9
CASSLGQAFYGYTF
TGTGCCAGCAGCTTAGGACAGGCTTTCTATGGCTACACCTTC
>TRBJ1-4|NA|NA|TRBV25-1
CASSPLSTSNEKLFF
TGTGCCAGCAGTCCTCTCTCGACAAGTAATGAAAAACTGTTTTTT
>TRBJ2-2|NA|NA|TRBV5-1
CASSFSFATTGELFF
TGCGCCAGCAGCTTTTCATTCGCCACCACCGGGGAGCTGTTTTTT
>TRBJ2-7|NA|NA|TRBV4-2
CASSQDIGPYEQYF
TGTGCCAGCAGCCAAGACATTGGCCCCTACGAGCAGTACTTC
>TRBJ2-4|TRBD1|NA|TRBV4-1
CASSQVAGGPNIQYF
TGCGCCAGCAGCCAAGTGGCAGGGGGTCCGAACATTCAGTACTTC
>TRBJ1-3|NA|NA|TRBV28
CASSLTWGSGNTIYF
TGTGCCAGCAGTTTAACGTGGGGGTCTGGAAACACCATATATTTT
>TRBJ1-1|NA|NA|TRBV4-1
CASSQDLFRQQGAFF
TGCGCCAGCAGCCAAGATCTATTTCGACAGCAAGGCGCTTTCTTT
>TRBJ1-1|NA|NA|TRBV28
CASSLPGMNTEAFF
TGTGCCAGCAGTTTACCAGGGATGAACACTGAAGCTTTCTTT
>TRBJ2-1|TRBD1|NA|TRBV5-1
CASTQIPGQTYNEQFF
TGCGCCAGCACGCAAATCCCGGGACAGACTTACAATGAGCAGTTCTTC
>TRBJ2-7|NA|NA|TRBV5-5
CASSSRAEVFYEQYF
TGTGCCAGCAGCTCACGGGCAGAAGTATTCTACGAGCAGTACTTC
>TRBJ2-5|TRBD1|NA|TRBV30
CASQYGQVQETQYF
TGTGCCTCCCAGTACGGACAGGTCCAAGAGACCCAGTACTTC
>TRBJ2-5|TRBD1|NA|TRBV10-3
CAISASGQGQETQYF
TGTGCCATCAGTGCCTCGGGACAGGGCCAAGAGACCCAGTACTTC
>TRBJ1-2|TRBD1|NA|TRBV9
CASAPGQGSNYGYTF
TGTGCCAGCGCGCCGGGACAGGGGTCGAACTATGGCTACACCTTC
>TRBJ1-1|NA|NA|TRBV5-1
CASSPLWRPTGTEAFF
TGCGCCAGCAGCCCTCTCTGGAGGCCTACAGGAACTGAAGCTTTCTTT
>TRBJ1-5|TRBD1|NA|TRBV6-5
CASSSAGGTNQPQHF
TGTGCCAGCAGTTCCGCAGGGGGTACCAATCAGCCCCAGCATTTT
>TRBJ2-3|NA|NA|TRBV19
CASSIRDNTDTQYF
TGTGCCAGTAGTATCCGAGATAACACAGATACGCAGTATTTT
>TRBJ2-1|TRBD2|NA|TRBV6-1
CASSGSGIGVLNEQFF
TGTGCCAGCAGTGGTAGCGGGATAGGGGTTTTGAATGAGCAGTTCTTC
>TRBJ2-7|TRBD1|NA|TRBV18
CASSRFVSGTGGGEQYF
TGTGCCAGCTCCCGGTTCGTTTCCGGGACAGGGGGCGGCGAGCAGTACTTC
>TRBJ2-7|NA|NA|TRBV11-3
CASSLAWTLGGKPYEQYF
TGTGCCAGCAGCCTAGCTTGGACCCTCGGGGGAAAGCCCTACGAGCAGTACTTC
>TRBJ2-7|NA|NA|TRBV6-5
CASRPGTTSYEQYF
TGTGCCAGCAGACCTGGGACAACCTCCTACGAGCAGTACTTC
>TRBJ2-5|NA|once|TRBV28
CASLSGARGGETQYF
TGTGCCAGCCTCTCGGGGGCGCGCGGAGGGGAGACCCAGTACTTC
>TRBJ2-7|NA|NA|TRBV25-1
CASSESYVGEQYF
TGTGCCAGCAGTGAATCCTATGTGGGTGAGCAGTACTTC
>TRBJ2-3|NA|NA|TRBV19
CASSVGVGNTQYF
TGTGCCAGTAGTGTGGGGGTCGGGAATACGCAGTATTTT
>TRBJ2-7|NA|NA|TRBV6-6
CASSYGPREQYF
TGTGCCAGCAGTTATGGGCCGCGTGAGCAGTACTTC
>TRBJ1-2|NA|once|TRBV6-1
CASSETTGTIHYGYTF
TGTGCCAGCAGCGAAACGACCGGGACAATCCACTATGGCTACACCTTC
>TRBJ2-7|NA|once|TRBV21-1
CASSRGDFRSYEQYF
TGTGCCAGCAGCAGAGGGGACTTCCGCTCCTACGAGCAGTACTTC
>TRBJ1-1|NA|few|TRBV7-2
CASSLGVTMNTEAFF
TGTGCCAGCAGCTTAGGGGTGACCATGAACACTGAAGCTTTCTTT
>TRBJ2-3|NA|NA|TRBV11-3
CASSLEGGVADTQYF
TGTGCCAGCAGCTTAGAGGGCGGTGTGGCAGATACGCAGTATTTT
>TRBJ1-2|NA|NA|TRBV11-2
CASSPRSGTDYGYTF
TGTGCCAGCAGCCCCCGATCCGGGACGGACTATGGCTACACCTTC
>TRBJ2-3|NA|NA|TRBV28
CASVGGLTDTQYF
TGTGCCAGCGTAGGAGGGTTAACAGATACGCAGTATTTT
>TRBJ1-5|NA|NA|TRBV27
CASSLRRSQPQHF
TGTGCCAGCAGTTTAAGGAGGAGTCAGCCCCAGCATTTT
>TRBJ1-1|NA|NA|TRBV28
CASSRLNTEAFF
TGTGCCAGCAGCCGATTGAACACTGAAGCTTTCTTT